These 8 T cell receptor beta chains originate from one sample sequenced in a study of T-cell reconstitution after alpha-beta-depleted transplantation in children. This sample's TCRbeta library carried unique molecular identifier barcodes. TCRdb re-called the PCR reads through MiXCR, storing one row per CDR3 protein. This table holds around 270,000 distinct CDR3 sequences, over 9% found once. The source material was PBMCs, sampled before TCRalphabeta/CD19-depleted stem cell transplant. The source is a boy in the first two years of life with acute myeloid leukemia, due to receive a stem cell transplant.

This clonotype appeared many times. The chain is built from TRBV29-1 and TRBJ2-2; 11 positions agree with TRBD1. The germline V gene has CDR1 SQVTM and CDR2 ANQGSEA. The CDR3 consists of 14 residues. V lost 6 bases, J lost 6 bases, and 6 bases stayed unmatched. The CDR3 nucleotides read TGCAGCGTACCCGGGACAGGGGGGCCCGGGGAGCTGTTTTTT. Translation gives CSVPGTGGPGELFF.

The V and J genes are TRBV5-1 and TRBJ1-6; TRBD1 matches 10 bases. Losses at the gene ends were 0 bases for V and 9 bases for J; bases not matched to a gene: 6. Germline assignment: CDR1 SGHRS and CDR2 YFSETQ. This CDR3 is built from 16 residues. The CDR3 sequence: CASSLGIRDRGSPLHF. Written as DNA, the CDR3 is TGCGCCAGCAGCTTGGGGATCCGGGACAGGGGTTCACCCCTCCACTTT.

A remark on this clonotype: A read error may be the cause here, since a much bigger clone is one base away. V is TRBV21-1 and J is TRBJ2-3. TRBV21-1 constitutes a pseudogene. CDR3 length equals 15 residues. The CDR3 loop reads CASSKVRTGPDTQYF. CDR3 in DNA: TGTGCCAGCAGCAAGGTCAGGACTGGCCCAGATACGCAGTATTTT.

This clonotype was seen repeatedly, ten times or more. V is TRBV10-3 and J is TRBJ1-2; D is perhaps TRBD1 (6 bases). Looked up from germline, CDR1 is ENHRY and CDR2 is SYGVKD. Trimming pared 3 bases from V and 2 bases from J, leaving 16 bases between. The CDR3 is 16 residues long. The CDR3 protein is CAISDRPQQGNYGYTF. DNA of the CDR3: TGTGCCATCAGTGACCGCCCACAACAGGGCAACTATGGCTACACCTTC.

This clonotype has at least ten counts. CDR3 sequence reads: CASSRREGSGLNNEQFF. DNA of the CDR3: TGTGCCAGCAGTCGTAGGGAGGGTAGCGGGCTAAACAATGAGCAGTTCTTC. The genes are TRBV7-9 and TRBJ2-1, with 7 bases identical to TRBD2. The CDR3 length is 17 residues. Trimming cost V 6 bases and J 5 bases; bases outside gene matches: 16. Germline loops: CDR1 SEHNR, CDR2 FQNEAQ (reference sequence).

This clonotype was seen ten or more times. The V gene is TRBV7-2, the J gene TRBJ2-6, with no clear D. Trimming shortened V by 4 bases and J by 6 bases, and 13 bases separated the two germline ends. In germline, CDR1 is SGHTA, CDR2 FQGNSA. The CDR3 is made up of 15 amino acids. CDR3 sequence: CASSSAVTKANVLTF. The DNA for the CDR3 is TGTGCCAGCAGCTCTGCAGTGACCAAGGCCAACGTCCTGACTTTC.

This clonotype was detected ten times or more. The chain couples TRBV5-1 to TRBJ2-7; D perhaps matches TRBD1 (6 bases). The CDR3 totals 14 residues. V shed 2 bases and J shed 3 bases, with 12 bases lying between them. CDR1 is SGHRS and CDR2 is YFSETQ in the germline V gene. The chain's CDR3 is CASSFAGAVYEQYF. DNA of the CDR3: TGCGCCAGCAGCTTCGCAGGGGCTGTCTACGAGCAGTACTTC.

This clonotype was found many times. CDR3 nucleotides: TGTGCCAGCAGCTTACTAGCGGCCTACAATGAGCAGTTCTTC. Amino acids: CASSLLAAYNEQFF. The chain employs TRBV5-6 and TRBJ2-1, with TRBD2 matching over 8 bases. The CDR3 has 14 amino acids. CDR1 is SGHDT and CDR2 is YYEEEE in the germline V gene. V dropped 2 bases and J dropped 2; count of bases not matched to a gene: 0.